These 7 T cell receptor beta chains were sequenced from one sample in a study of blood T cells in healthy people across ages. Combining a sample-barcoded 5' primer with a J-beta primer mix, a second PCR ran for about 6 to 11 cycles. TCRdb reanalysed the 5' RACE reads using MiXCR and keeps one entry per CDR3 protein. The data hold about 690,000 distinct CDR3 sequences, with 40% to 45% observed a single time. The sample was blood. Receptors were obtained from a man at least 80 years old in good health.

V usage is TRBV14 and J usage is TRBJ2-3, with TRBD2 identical over 9 bases. The CDR3 is 18 residues long. Germline V gives CDR1 SGHDN, CDR2 FVKESK. J was trimmed by 4 bases and V by 1 base; bases with no gene match: 12. The CDR3 protein is CASSQGEVAGASADTQYF. CDR3 nucleotide sequence: TGTGCCAGCAGCCAAGGGGAGGTAGCGGGGGCCTCTGCAGATACGCAGTATTTT.

This clonotype was observed a single time. The J gene is TRBJ2-3, the V gene TRBV7-9; weak D call: TRBD2 (5 bases). Germline loops: CDR1 SEHNR, CDR2 FQNEAQ (reference sequence). V was cut by 8 bases and J by 4 bases, with 13 bases left in between. This CDR3 has 13 amino acids. The CDR3 protein is CASARGVPDTQYF. The CDR3 bases are TGTGCCAGCGCCCGGGGAGTCCCAGATACGCAGTATTTT.

The genes are TRBV10-3 and TRBJ2-5; D tentatively reads TRBD1 or TRBD2 (5 bases each). The CDR3 contains 15 residues. The germline V gene encodes CDR1 ENHRY and CDR2 SYGVKD. With 5 bases removed from V and 13 bases from J, the gap between germline ends came to 26 bases. The CDR3 DNA sequence: TGTGCCATCAGTAATAGCCGGGATGGGGCCTTGGTTTCGTACTTC. This translates into CAISNSRDGALVSYF.

The J gene is TRBJ2-1, the V gene TRBV7-9; D possibly uses TRBD1 or TRBD2 (6 bases each). The CDR3 runs 16 residues. Trimming removed 2 bases at V and 2 bases at J, with 13 bases between. Germline loops: CDR1 SEHNR, CDR2 FQNEAQ (reference sequence). CDR3 region: CASSLTQGGAYNEQFF. CDR3 bases: TGTGCCAGCAGCTTAACACAGGGAGGCGCCTACAATGAGCAGTTCTTC.

This clonotype came up a few times. This sequence joins TRBV20-1 and TRBJ2-1; D remains ambiguous. Trimming cost V 4 bases and J 7 bases, with 5 bases left between them. The germline V gene encodes CDR1 DFQATT and CDR2 SNEGSKA (reference sequence). This CDR3 spans 10 amino acids. CDR3 loop: CSATANEQFF. In DNA form, the CDR3 reads TGCAGTGCTACCGCGAATGAGCAGTTCTTC.

This clonotype has just a few counts. The CDR3 sequence: CASSYRGHPTGELFF. In nucleotides, the CDR3 is TGTGCCAGCAGTTATAGGGGACACCCCACCGGGGAGCTGTTTTTT. The chain combines TRBV6-2 or TRBV6-3 with TRBJ2-2, with D possibly being TRBD1 (6 bases). CDR1 is MNHEY, CDR2 SVGEGT, per germline. Trimming cost V 3 bases and J 4 bases, with 12 bases left between them. The CDR3 sequence is 15 residues long.

The rearrangement joins TRBV6-1 to TRBJ2-1; 8 bases fit TRBD2. The CDR3 runs to 15 residues. V shed 11 bases and J 0 bases; nucleotides not matched to a gene: 9. Per germline, CDR1 MNHNS and CDR2 SASEGT. The CDR3 DNA follows: TGTGCCGGCAATCCGGGGGGGAGCTCCTACAATGAGCAGTTCTTC. It encodes CAGNPGGSSYNEQFF.